Below, one TCR beta chain is given with its context. The sample belongs to a study of sequential checkpoint blockade in melanoma. Study-wide background: Both treatment sequences were followed by maintenance nivolumab.

The germline V gene encodes CDR1 MNHEY and CDR2 SMNVEV (reference sequence). This CDR3 spans 16 amino acids. The V end lost 2 bases, the J end lost 0 bases, and 11 bases lay between the germline ends. Here immunoSEQ multiplex PCR was the method, and the copy in TCRdb shows in-frame clones only, minus some. The data contain about 11,000 clones, about 78% of them singletons. The sample's treatment: randomized to nivolumab then ipilimumab (arm A) or the reverse (arm B). From thawed PBMCs, live CD3+CD8+ cells negative for CD19 and CD56 were sorted. The sequence came from a human donor with melanoma. This chain links TRBV27 with TRBJ2-1; D unresolved. The material sequenced was CD8+ T cells sorted from blood (inferred from file names), taken from a patient given nivolumab and ipilimumab in sequence. CDR3 coding DNA: TGTGCCAGCAGTTTAGATCGGCAGGTCTCCTACAATGAGCAGTTCTTC. Its translation is CASSLDRQVSYNEQFF.